The clone carrying this T cell receptor beta chain was counted ten times or more. The data are from a study of early T cells in non-severe SARS-CoV-2 infection. V gave up 1 base and J gave up 7 bases, with 10 bases separating them. The CDR3 loop spans 14 amino acids. CDR1 is LGHDT and CDR2 is YNNKEL in the germline V gene (reference sequence). MiXCR, applied by TCRdb to the 5' RACE reads, yields one record per CDR3 protein. The table has around 46,000 distinct CDR3 sequences, around 6% seen once. The TCR comes from an adult who was a healthcare worker with PCR-confirmed SARS-CoV-2 infection or an uninfected control (not recorded which). Sequencing was carried out using whole blood. This chain joins TRBV3-1 and TRBJ2-2; tentative D call: TRBD2 (6 bases). CDR3 residues: CASSQAIAVGELFF. The CDR3 region has the DNA TGTGCCAGCAGCCAAGCAATAGCGGTCGGGGAGCTGTTTTTT.